This entry lists 24 T cell receptor beta chains sequenced from one sample in a study of T cells in Graves' hyperthyroidism and ophthalmopathy. TCR beta CDR3 regions were amplified from RNA. The HTBI primer set was used in a first-round RT-PCR of the TCR CDR3. TCRdb reprocessed the multiplex PCR reads with MiXCR, giving one entry per CDR3 protein. The table lists more than 300,000 distinct CDR3 sequences, roughly 15% of them singletons, with about 19% in the top ten. The source material was blood. The source is a woman between 25 and 40 years old with Graves' ophthalmopathy.

There are many counts of this clonotype. This chain joins TRBV3-1 and TRBJ1-5; no clear D. The germline CDR1 and CDR2 sequences are LGHDT and YNNKEL (reference sequence). Trimming left V 4 bases short and J 1 base short, with 8 bases between. The CDR3 runs to 14 residues. The CDR3 region has the DNA TGTGCCAGCAGCCCAATCACGAGCAATCAGCCCCAGCATTTT. It codes for CASSPITSNQPQHF.

The sample holds a few counts of this clonotype. The rearrangement links TRBV29-1 to TRBJ1-2; D unclear. The germline V gene has CDR1 SQVTM and CDR2 ANQGSEA. The germline V and J ends were trimmed by 7 bases and 4 bases, with 16 bases remaining between them. This CDR3 is 13 amino acids long. This CDR3 is CSALSGFSYGYTF. In nucleotides, the CDR3 is TGCAGCGCACTATCGGGGTTTTCCTATGGCTACACCTTC.

This clonotype occurred a few times. V is TRBV6-1 and J is TRBJ2-1; 14 bases map to TRBD2. This CDR3 has 17 amino acids. Trimming at V came to 1 base and at J to 6 bases, leaving 5 bases not matched to a gene. Germline CDR1 is MNHNS and CDR2 is SASEGT. The CDR3 nucleotides are TGTGCCAGCAGTGAAGTTAGGACTAGCGGGGGGTGCAATGAGCAGTTCTTC. Protein: CASSEVRTSGGCNEQFF.

This clonotype was seen at least ten times. V gene TRBV3-1 combines with J gene TRBJ2-3; the D is unclear. Germline V gene data show CDR1 as LGHDT and CDR2 as YNNKEL (reference sequence). V lost 4 bases to trimming and J lost 6 bases, with 8 bases between them. The CDR3 extends over 12 amino acids. The CDR3 DNA sequence: TGTGCCAGCAGCCTCTCCGAGGATACGCAGTATTTT. Its translation: CASSLSEDTQYF.

This clonotype showed up many times. The chain couples TRBV28 to TRBJ1-5; unclear D gene. The germline CDR1 and CDR2 sequences are MDHEN and SYDVKM. Trimming removed 1 base from V and 7 bases from J, with 8 bases in between. The CDR3 has 13 amino acids. The CDR3 DNA reads as TGTGCCAGCAGTTTATTTTTCGGGCAGCCCCAGCATTTT. It encodes CASSLFFGQPQHF. Looking up the rest from reference TRBV28 and TRBJ1-5 gives the full variable domain: DVKVTQSSRYLVKRTGEKVFLECVQDMDHENMFWYRQDPGLGLRLIYFSYDVKMKEKGDIPEGYSVSREKKERFSLILESASTNQTSMYLCASSLFFGQPQHFGDGTRLSIL.

This clonotype appeared a single time. The chain uses TRBV28 and TRBJ1-5; perhaps TRBD1 as D (5 bases). The length of the CDR3 is 15 residues. Germline loops: CDR1 MDHEN, CDR2 SYDVKM. V was clipped by 2 bases and J by 6 bases, with 14 bases between them. The CDR3 reads CASSLRGEMGQPQHF. The CDR3 DNA follows: TGTGCCAGCAGTTTAAGAGGGGAGATGGGTCAGCCCCAGCATTTT.

This clonotype was seen many times. V is TRBV27 and J is TRBJ2-1; no reliable D call. This CDR3 is 15 amino acids long. Trimming took off 3 bases at V and 1 base at J, with 10 bases between the two ends. The V gene's germline CDR1 is MNHEY and CDR2 SMNVEV (reference sequence). The CDR3 spells CASSFFPSSYNEQFF. The CDR3 nucleotides are TGTGCCAGCAGTTTCTTCCCTAGTTCCTACAATGAGCAGTTCTTC.

This clonotype was counted many times. The chain recombines TRBV6-1 with TRBJ2-7, with 10 bases that match TRBD1. Unmatched junction bases numbered 3, after V lost 3 bases and J lost 7 bases. Per the germline V gene, CDR1 is MNHNS and CDR2 is SASEGT. The CDR3 sequence is 13 residues long. The CDR3 nucleotides are TGTGCCAGCAGTGAGGACAGGGGGTGGGAGCAGTACTTC. It is translated as CASSEDRGWEQYF.

This clonotype occurred many times. The V gene is TRBV28, the J gene TRBJ2-2, with unresolved D. The CDR3 covers 14 residues. Germline CDR1 MDHEN, CDR2 SYDVKM. V shed 7 bases and J shed 5 bases, with 14 bases lying between them. CDR3 loop: CASNLSPGTGELFF. DNA for the CDR3: TGTGCCAGCAACCTATCCCCGGGTACCGGGGAGCTGTTTTTT.

At least ten counts were recorded for this clonotype. The chain joins TRBV30 to TRBJ1-5, with 8 bases fitting TRBD1. The germline gives CDR1 GTSNPN, CDR2 SVGIG (reference sequence). The ends lost 3 bases at V and 5 bases at J; junction bases unmatched: 3. This CDR3 contains 13 residues. CDR3 in amino acids: CAWRTGDDQPQHF. CDR3 sequence (DNA): TGTGCCTGGAGGACAGGGGACGATCAGCCCCAGCATTTT.

This clonotype was seen at least ten times. This rearrangement joins TRBV9 to TRBJ1-3; no clear D gene. V lost 0 bases and J 3 bases, leaving 4 bases between the germline ends. The germline V gene has CDR1 SGDLS and CDR2 YYNGEE. This CDR3 is built from 13 residues. CDR3 residues: CASSVGDGNTIYF. CDR3 nucleotide sequence: TGTGCCAGCAGCGTAGGGGATGGAAACACCATATATTTT.

This clonotype was seen repeatedly, ten times or more. The rearrangement joins TRBV5-6 to TRBJ2-5; the D gene is possibly TRBD2 (5 bases). The ends were cut back, 3 bases at V and 1 base at J, with 10 bases in the middle. The CDR3 consists of 14 residues. From germline, CDR1 is SGHDT and CDR2 YYEEEE. The DNA of the CDR3 is TGTGCCAGCAGCTCTTGGGAGAGCCAAGAGACCCAGTACTTC. It translates to CASSSWESQETQYF.

This clonotype was picked up many times. V and J are TRBV7-2 and TRBJ2-7, with TRBD1 matching 10 bases. Germline lookup yields CDR1 SGHTA and CDR2 FQGNSA. With V trimmed by 5 bases and J by 3 bases, 7 bases remained unmatched. This CDR3 region has 15 residues. This CDR3 is CASSADRGPFYEQYF. DNA of the CDR3: TGTGCCAGCAGCGCCGACAGGGGGCCTTTCTACGAGCAGTACTTC.

A few counts support this clonotype. The chain combines TRBV11-2 with TRBJ2-1; 9 bases fit TRBD1. The V gene's germline CDR1 is SGHAT and CDR2 FQNNGV. J lost 12 bases, V lost 0 bases, and 12 bases had no gene match. This CDR3 region has 16 residues. The CDR3 protein is CASSLDLGTGSLGQFF. The CDR3 bases are TGTGCCAGCAGCTTAGATCTGGGGACAGGGAGCCTTGGGCAGTTCTTC.

At least ten counts were recorded for this clonotype. V and J are TRBV2 and TRBJ1-6; weak D call: TRBD1 (5 bases). The V end was cut by 7 bases, the J end by 5 bases, with 12 bases between. CDR1 is SNHLY and CDR2 is FYNNEI in the germline V gene. This CDR3 has 14 residues. The CDR3 protein is CASNNPRDNSPLHF. In DNA, the CDR3 is TGTGCCAGCAATAACCCCAGGGATAATTCACCCCTCCACTTT. Together with reference TRBV2 and TRBJ1-6, the CDR3 gives the full variable domain: EPEVTQTPSHQVTQMGQEVILRCVPISNHLYFYWYRQILGQKVEFLVSFYNNEISEKSEIFDDQFSVERPDGSNFTLKIRSTKLEDSAMYFCASNNPRDNSPLHFGNGTRLTVT.

This clonotype was observed a few times. The chain combines TRBV5-6 with TRBJ1-4; 9 nucleotides line up with TRBD1. The CDR3 spans 16 residues. Looked up from germline, CDR1 is SGHDT and CDR2 is YYEEEE. The junction had 6 bases not matched to a gene; V was cut back by 1 base and J by 5 bases. Here the CDR3 reads CASSLTGQGGNEKLFF. In DNA form, the CDR3 reads TGTGCCAGCAGCTTGACGGGACAGGGAGGCAATGAAAAACTGTTTTTT.

With regard to this clonotype: A single base separates this from a much larger clone, so it may be a read error. The chain carries TRBV20-1 and TRBJ1-4; D is perhaps TRBD1 (5 bases). Germline CDR1 DFQATT, CDR2 SNEGSKA (reference sequence). Trimming shortened V by 1 base and J by 5 bases, and 17 bases separated the two germline ends. This CDR3 contains 16 residues. The CDR3 DNA reads as TGCAGTGCTAGAGCGGGGCCCGGGACTGAGAATGAAAAACTGTTTTTT. Translating gives CSARAGPGTENEKLFF.

This clonotype was seen at least ten times. CDR3 loop: CASSFANSPLHF. Written as DNA, the CDR3 is TGTGCCAGCAGTTTCGCGAATTCACCCCTCCACTTT. This chain connects TRBV7-6 to TRBJ1-6; D not resolved. The CDR3 sequence is 12 residues long. CDR1 and CDR2 (germline): SGHVS, FNYEAQ. V gave up 6 bases and J gave up 7 bases, with 7 bases separating them.

At least ten counts were recorded for this clonotype. The rearrangement joins TRBV5-5 to TRBJ2-2, with a possible D match to TRBD1 (6 bases). Germline loops: CDR1 SGHKS, CDR2 YYEKEE (reference sequence). The CDR3 covers 16 residues. The V end lost 4 bases, the J end lost 4 bases, and 17 bases lay between the germline ends. The DNA for the CDR3 is TGTGCCAGCAGCCGAAAGGACAGTAGCCCCACCGGGGAGCTGTTTTTT. It codes for CASSRKDSSPTGELFF.

This clonotype was recorded at least ten times. This sequence joins TRBV7-2 and TRBJ2-1; D perhaps matches TRBD2 (6 bases). This CDR3 is 16 amino acids long. Germline CDR1 SGHTA, CDR2 FQGNSA. V was trimmed by 5 bases and J by 0 bases, leaving 14 bases between them. Written as DNA, the CDR3 is TGTGCCAGCAGCCGCAGCCGGGGGAGCTCCTACAATGAGCAGTTCTTC. Translated: CASSRSRGSSYNEQFF.

As to this clonotype: The junction shows a germline mismatch at one end, possibly a read error. The chain links TRBV7-2 to TRBJ2-5; D might be TRBD2 (5 bases). The CDR3 is made up of 15 amino acids. Germline V gives CDR1 SGHTA, CDR2 FQGNSA. The CDR3 DNA reads as TGTGCCAGCAGCCCCGATTTCGGGGTTCAAGAGGCCCAGTACTTC. Protein: CASSPDFGVQEAQYF.

This clonotype has a count of ten or more. V usage is TRBV28 and J usage is TRBJ1-1, with 8 nucleotides matching TRBD1. Losses at the gene ends were 3 bases for V and 4 bases for J; bases not matched to a gene: 7. Germline assignment: CDR1 MDHEN and CDR2 SYDVKM. This CDR3 has 15 amino acids. CDR3 sequence reads: CASSFGGDRGTEAFF. The CDR3 DNA follows: TGTGCCAGCAGTTTCGGCGGAGACAGGGGCACTGAAGCTTTCTTT. The entire variable domain, with the rest obtained from reference TRBV28 and TRBJ1-1, is as follows: DVKVTQSSRYLVKRTGEKVFLECVQDMDHENMFWYRQDPGLGLRLIYFSYDVKMKEKGDIPEGYSVSREKKERFSLILESASTNQTSMYLCASSFGGDRGTEAFFGQGTRLTVV.

This chain connects TRBV11-2 to TRBJ2-1; the D is unclear. The germline gives CDR1 SGHAT, CDR2 FQNNGV. Trimming cost V 3 bases and J 6 bases, with 6 bases left between them. The CDR3 has 12 residues. CDR3 protein: CASSFRFNEQFF. The DNA for the CDR3 is TGTGCCAGCAGCTTCAGGTTCAATGAGCAGTTCTTC. The whole variable domain, filled in from reference TRBV11-2 and TRBJ2-1, reads EAGVAQSPRYKIIEKRQSVAFWCNPISGHATLYWYQQILGQGPKLLIQFQNNGVVDDSQLPKDRFSAERLKGVDSTLKIQPAKLEDSAVYLCASSFRFNEQFFGPGTRLTVL.

This rearrangement joins TRBV7-2 to TRBJ2-1; 7 nucleotides align to TRBD1. The V gene end was trimmed by 6 bases and the J gene end by 3 bases; junction bases not matched to a gene: 8. The CDR3 covers 15 residues. Looked up from germline, CDR1 is SGHTA and CDR2 is FQGNSA. CDR3 region: CASSPGTANYNEQFF. DNA for the CDR3: TGTGCCAGCAGTCCTGGGACAGCAAACTACAATGAGCAGTTCTTC.